This entry concerns a single T cell receptor beta chain. This clonotype was found many times. Its antigen is not yet known. Within one base of it there is no much larger clone, and no base qualities were kept. The data were taken from a study of T cells in Graves' hyperthyroidism and ophthalmopathy (dated by TCRdb to between 2018 and 2021). Background on the whole study: Peripheral blood samples were taken at initial diagnosis, before any treatment was given. According to the paper, TCR Vbeta CDR3 sequencing was carried out on 135 peripheral blood samples, which came from 40 to 45 ophthalmopathy, under 85 hyperthyroidism and roughly 17 progressor patients. After blood sampling, hyperthyroidism patients were treated with methimazole at a starting dose of 30 mg daily, and ophthalmopathy patients were treated with high-dose intravenous methylprednisolone. For training and testing, the approximately 97 patients in the discovery cohort were randomly divided in a 7:3 ratio. The study also compared thyroid tissue and blood T-cell repertoires from about six Graves' hyperthyroidism patients. A discovery cohort of approximately 97 patients, roughly 45 with Graves' ophthalmopathy and 55 to 60 with stable Graves' hyperthyroidism, was used to find distinguishing TCR V-J signatures. Whether ophthalmopathy could be predicted prospectively was tested in an independent validation cohort made up of under 20 hyperthyroidism patients plus 17 patients who later progressed to ophthalmopathy.

Stable Graves' hyperthyroidism was defined as no progression to ophthalmopathy during 18 months of follow-up. The hyperthyroidism patients were between 18 and 65 years old and newly diagnosed, with a disease duration of less than 2 months. The study excluded patients with uncontrolled infections, other autoimmune diseases, pregnancy or lactation. Diagnoses relied on clinical symptoms, serum thyroxine and TRAb, thyroid ultrasound and orbital computed tomography. Ficoll-Paque density gradient centrifugation was used to isolate PBMCs from 10 ml of fresh peripheral blood. Total RNA was extracted with Trizol reagent, and quality was checked on an Agilent 2100 Bioanalyzer. At the junction V is shortened by 4 bases and J by 2 bases; bases outside the gene matches: 6. The CDR3 starts with the cysteine, ends with the phenylalanine, and has 14 residues. Only CDR3 DNA remains: 42 bases, in frame from the first base. From the germline V gene, CDR1 is SGHDT and CDR2 is YYEEEE.

Results the study describes overall, beyond this receptor: Sample size was not statistically predetermined, and investigators were not blinded to group allocation. Most expanded thyroid clonotypes (frequency above 0.001) were also detected in blood, a finding suggesting that blood repertoires may reflect thyroid immune responses. In validation, the model predicted progression to ophthalmopathy a median of around 6.5 months before onset, with approximately 70% sensitivity and just under 75% specificity. In cross-validation, a model built on a 13 V-J signature told ophthalmopathy apart from stable hyperthyroidism with approximately 91% sensitivity and 81% to 82% specificity, and in testing the same model reached 80%/75%.

The TCR beta CDR3 regions were amplified from the RNA transcripts. The first round of RT-PCR for the TCR CDR3 was performed with the HTBI primer set and the Qiagen OneStep RT-PCR kit. Libraries were constructed in a second round of multiplex PCR, after which size selection and purification were carried out. Paired-end sequencing of the libraries was performed with 100 bp reads on an Illumina HiSeq2000. Per the source publication's procedure: SOAPnuke was used to process the raw data, removing reads that contained adapters or uncalled bases, had a mean Phred below 15, or lacked an exact match to the constant primer or identifier. High-quality paired reads were merged with COPE v1.2.5, and unique nucleotide sequences were defined as clonotypes. MiTCR v1.1 was used to align the clonotypes against IMGT TRBV, TRBD and TRBJ reference segments. Analysis was restricted to V-J combinations with a frequency above 0.0001, which covered about 99% of repertoires. A TCS score was defined as the ratio of F50 (clonal expansion) to E x V (chaos), with BLOSUM62-based TCRdist applied between CDR3 peptides within each V-J. Welch's t-statistics and random forest reduced 500 to 550 V-J features to fewer than 15, which were used in a naive Bayes classifier (R e1071). Thyroid-blood repertoire similarity was quantified with the Morisita-Horn index. The public reads were run again by TCRdb, first through fastp at Q25 and then through MiXCR, and only productive beta chains were kept. Identical CDR3 protein sequences are pooled into one entry, listed with their most common genes and DNA. The authors' filters were not applied to this entry. The sample table contains 700,000 to 850,000 distinct CDR3 sequences; only one count was recorded for 30% to 40% of them. Around 30% of the sample lies in the top ten.

This chain is built from TRBV5-6 and TRBJ2-7, with TRBD2 matching 7 junction bases. This TCR derives from a woman in her 40s with Graves' hyperthyroidism. The sequenced sample was blood. CDR3 protein: CASSPGLGAYEQYF. The bases are TGTGCCAGCAGCCCCGGACTAGGAGCCTACGAGCAGTACTTC.